This T cell receptor beta chain was sequenced for a study of blood T cell repertoires in COVID-19. In the original analysis: Amplifying reference gene primers gave estimates of nucleated cell counts. Some clones are missing from TCRdb's copy, which holds only in-frame ones; the method was immunoSEQ multiplex PCR. V, J and clone size reflect that table, while D and trimming were determined from the DNA. Altogether about 88,000 clones are present, around nine tenths being singletons, with the ten largest covering around 18%. The CDR3 consists of 15 residues. CDR1 and CDR2 from the germline V gene are SGHRS and YFSETQ. Trimming took 4 bases from V and 1 from J; bases not matched to a gene: 7.

This clonotype was sampled from a woman between 55 and 75 years old with COVID-19, enrolled during active disease. Sequenced input: peripheral blood. This chain connects TRBV5-1 to TRBJ2-5, with TRBD1 matching over 7 bases. CDR3 sequence reads: CASSTGTDFQETQYF. The CDR3 region has the DNA TGCGCCAGCAGCACAGGGACAGACTTCCAAGAGACCCAGTACTTC.